The clone carrying this T cell receptor (beta chain) was observed a single time. Its matching antigen is unknown. This specimen comes from a study of cytomegalovirus exposure and HLA in healthy donors. Study overall: As released early, the data held 80 million to 90 million unique TCRs from HLA-typed donors. Study outcomes and limitations: Whilst most TCR sequences proved rare, a subset of public TCRs occurred across many donors. HLA alleles showed associations with roughly 17,000 TCR beta sequences in a later analysis, at a 0.05 false discovery rate. CMV serostatus alone was available as immune exposure information.

The primer mix had 60 Vbeta and 13 Jbeta primers. Only in-frame clones appear in the TCRdb table, and some are missing; sequencing was by immunoSEQ multiplex PCR. The profile shows fewer than 150,000 clones, around 80% of them singletons. CDR3 length equals 15 residues. Germline V lookup: CDR1 MNHEY, CDR2 SMNVEV (reference sequence). The J segment lost 5 bases and the V segment lost 5 bases, leaving 6 bases of the junction unmatched. The chain recombines TRBV27 with TRBJ1-6; 7 positions match TRBD1. This clonotype was sampled from a man aged 35 to 55 in good health and CMV-seropositive. The sequencing input was PBMCs. In DNA form, the CDR3 reads TGTGCCAGCAGTCCCTACAGGGGCGATAATTCACCCCTCCACTTT. Translating gives CASSPYRGDNSPLHF.